The 2 T cell receptor beta chains below were found in one sample sequenced in a study of blood T cell repertoires in COVID-19. Method: immunoSEQ multiplex PCR; TCRdb's copy keeps in-frame clones and lacks some. The repertoire includes about 70,000 clones, about 87% of them detected once, and approximately 6.4% sits in the top ten. Specimen: peripheral blood. These TCRs come from a woman in her sixties or seventies with acute or convalescent COVID-19.

This clone was picked up one time. The chain carries TRBV5-1 and TRBJ2-6; D gene uncertain. V was trimmed by 4 bases and J by 0 bases, leaving 8 bases between them. The germline gives CDR1 SGHRS, CDR2 YFSETQ. This CDR3 is built from 15 residues. The CDR3 loop reads CASSPGSSGANVLTF. Here the CDR3 DNA reads TGCGCCAGCAGCCCAGGCTCCTCTGGGGCCAACGTCCTGACTTTC.

The chain carries TRBV6-1 and TRBJ1-3, with 8 bases that match TRBD1. Unmatched junction bases numbered 0, after V lost 1 base and J lost 1 base. CDR1 and CDR2 from the germline V gene are MNHNS and SASEGT. This CDR3 is 15 amino acids long. The CDR3 region is CASSEDRGSGNTIYF. As DNA, the CDR3 is TGTGCCAGCAGTGAAGACAGGGGGTCTGGAAACACCATATATTTT.